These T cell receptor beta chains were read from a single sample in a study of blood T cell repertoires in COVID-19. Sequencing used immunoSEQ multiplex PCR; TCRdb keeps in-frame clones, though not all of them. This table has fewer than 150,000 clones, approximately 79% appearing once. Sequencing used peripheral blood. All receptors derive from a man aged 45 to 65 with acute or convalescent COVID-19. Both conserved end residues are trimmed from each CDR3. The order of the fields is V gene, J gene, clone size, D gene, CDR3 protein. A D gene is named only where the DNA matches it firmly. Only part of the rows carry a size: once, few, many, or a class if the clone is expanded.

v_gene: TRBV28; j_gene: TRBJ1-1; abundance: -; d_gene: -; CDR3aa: ASSLGRLAF
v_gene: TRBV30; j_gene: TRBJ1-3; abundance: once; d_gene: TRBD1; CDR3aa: AWSVGQGDNTIY
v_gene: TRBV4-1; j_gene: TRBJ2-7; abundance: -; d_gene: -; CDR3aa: ASSQEEGTEQY
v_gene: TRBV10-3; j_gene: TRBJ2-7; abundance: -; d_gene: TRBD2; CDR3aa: AISASGDSYEQY
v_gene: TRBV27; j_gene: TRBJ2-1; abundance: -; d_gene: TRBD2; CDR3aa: ASSVRPSGGYNEQF
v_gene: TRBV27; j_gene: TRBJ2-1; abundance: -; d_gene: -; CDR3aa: ASSFLVTSSRNEQF
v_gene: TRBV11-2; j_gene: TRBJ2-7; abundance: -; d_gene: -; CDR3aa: ASSLEPSSYEQY
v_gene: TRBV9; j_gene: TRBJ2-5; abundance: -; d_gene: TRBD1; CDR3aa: ASSGGQGAGETQY
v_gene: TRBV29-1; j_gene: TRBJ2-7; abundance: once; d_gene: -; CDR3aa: SAKQQVGFYEQY
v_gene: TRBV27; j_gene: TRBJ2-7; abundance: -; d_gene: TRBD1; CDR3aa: ASSPGTEIYEQY
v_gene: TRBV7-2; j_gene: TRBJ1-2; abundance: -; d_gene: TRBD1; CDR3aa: ASSLGQTGLLGYT
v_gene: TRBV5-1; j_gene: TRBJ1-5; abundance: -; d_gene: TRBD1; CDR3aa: ASSPGQGHQPQH
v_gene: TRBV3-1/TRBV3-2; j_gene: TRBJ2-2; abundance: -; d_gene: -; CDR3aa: ASSRLIANTGELF
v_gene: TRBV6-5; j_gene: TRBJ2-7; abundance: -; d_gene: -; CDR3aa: ASRVDRSPYEQY
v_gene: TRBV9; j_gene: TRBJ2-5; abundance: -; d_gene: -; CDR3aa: ASSLATGTVETQY
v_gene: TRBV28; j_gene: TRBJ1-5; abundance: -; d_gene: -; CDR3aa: ASSTGGRGNQPQH
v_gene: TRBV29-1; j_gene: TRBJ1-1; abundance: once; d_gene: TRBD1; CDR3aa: SVGTGEDTEAF
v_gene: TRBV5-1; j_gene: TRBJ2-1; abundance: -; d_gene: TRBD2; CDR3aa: ASSADPGLADNEQF
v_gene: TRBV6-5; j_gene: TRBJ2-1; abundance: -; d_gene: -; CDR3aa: ASSSGNEQF
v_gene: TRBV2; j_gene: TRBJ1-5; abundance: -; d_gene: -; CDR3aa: ASSRTMRGNQPQH
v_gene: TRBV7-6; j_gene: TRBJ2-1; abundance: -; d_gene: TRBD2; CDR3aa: ASSQGGRAVNEQF
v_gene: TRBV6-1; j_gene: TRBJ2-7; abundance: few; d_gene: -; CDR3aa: ASSEYEAPYEQY
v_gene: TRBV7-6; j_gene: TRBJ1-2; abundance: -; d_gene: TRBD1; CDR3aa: ASSFNRGPNYGYT
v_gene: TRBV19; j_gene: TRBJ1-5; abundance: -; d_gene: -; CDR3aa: ASSITGIQPQH
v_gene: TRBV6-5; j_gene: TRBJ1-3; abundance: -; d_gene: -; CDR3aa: ASSYSGGENTIY
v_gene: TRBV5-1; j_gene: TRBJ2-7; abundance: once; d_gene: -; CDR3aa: ASRGRGINEQY
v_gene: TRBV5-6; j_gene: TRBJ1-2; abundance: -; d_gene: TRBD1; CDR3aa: ASSFSTGGGYGYT
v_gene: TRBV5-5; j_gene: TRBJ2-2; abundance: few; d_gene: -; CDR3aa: ASRQGTANTGELF
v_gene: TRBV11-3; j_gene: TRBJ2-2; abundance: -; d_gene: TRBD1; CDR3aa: ASSTSFRDRGFTGELF
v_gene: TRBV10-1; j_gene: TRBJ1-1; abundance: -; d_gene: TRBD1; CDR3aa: ASSWDRNTEAF
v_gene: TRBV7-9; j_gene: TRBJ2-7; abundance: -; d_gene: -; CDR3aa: ASSLTGRYEQY
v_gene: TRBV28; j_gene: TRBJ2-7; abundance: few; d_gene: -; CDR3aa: ASSFQGSTYEQY
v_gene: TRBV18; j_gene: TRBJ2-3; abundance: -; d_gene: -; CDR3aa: ASSPPTDNRDTQY
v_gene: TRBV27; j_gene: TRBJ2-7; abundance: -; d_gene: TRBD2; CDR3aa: ASSLSSGGVYEQY
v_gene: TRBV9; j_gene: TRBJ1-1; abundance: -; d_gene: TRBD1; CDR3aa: ASSVGRQGVTEAF
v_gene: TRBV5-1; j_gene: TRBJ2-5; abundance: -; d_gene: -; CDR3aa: ASSLGQPQETQY
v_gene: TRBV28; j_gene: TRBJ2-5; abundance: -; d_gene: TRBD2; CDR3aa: ATGTTKETQY
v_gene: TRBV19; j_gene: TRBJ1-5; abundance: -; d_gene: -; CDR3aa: ASRSVRNEGGNQPQH
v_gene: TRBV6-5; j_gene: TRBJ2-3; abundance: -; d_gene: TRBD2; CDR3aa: ASSGLAAPTDTQY
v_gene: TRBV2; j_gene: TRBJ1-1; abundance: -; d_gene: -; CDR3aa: AKTLGDTEAF
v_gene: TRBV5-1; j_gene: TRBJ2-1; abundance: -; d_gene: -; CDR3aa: ASSFEANDEQF
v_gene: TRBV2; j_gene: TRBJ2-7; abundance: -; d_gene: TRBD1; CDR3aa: ASNRGSYEQY
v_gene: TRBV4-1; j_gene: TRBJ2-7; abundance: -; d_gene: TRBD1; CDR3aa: ASSLAQGALNEQY
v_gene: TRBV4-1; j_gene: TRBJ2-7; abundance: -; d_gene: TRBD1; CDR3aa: ASSFFFPGGYEQY
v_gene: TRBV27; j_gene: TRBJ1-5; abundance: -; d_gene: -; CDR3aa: ASSERGNQPQH
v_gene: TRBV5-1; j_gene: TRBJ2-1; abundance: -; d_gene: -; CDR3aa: ASSSRDEQF
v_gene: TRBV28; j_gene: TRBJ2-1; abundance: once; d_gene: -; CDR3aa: ASSLVPGYNEQF
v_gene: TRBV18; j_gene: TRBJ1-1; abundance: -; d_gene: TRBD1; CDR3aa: ASSTTGGNTEAF
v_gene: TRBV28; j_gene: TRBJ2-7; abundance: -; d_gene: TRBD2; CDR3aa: ASSFGGRLNEQY
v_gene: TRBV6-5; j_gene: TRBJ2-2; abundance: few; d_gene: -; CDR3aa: ASSLGGPSTGELF
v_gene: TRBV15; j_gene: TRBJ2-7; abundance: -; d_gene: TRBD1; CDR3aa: ATISGQEEPRPSLQY
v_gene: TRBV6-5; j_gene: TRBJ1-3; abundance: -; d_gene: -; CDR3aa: ASSRQVSGNTIY
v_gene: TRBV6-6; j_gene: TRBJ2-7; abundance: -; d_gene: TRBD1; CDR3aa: ASRPGQVVNEQY
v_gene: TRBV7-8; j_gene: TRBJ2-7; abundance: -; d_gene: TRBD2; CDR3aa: ASSLASTSGYEQY
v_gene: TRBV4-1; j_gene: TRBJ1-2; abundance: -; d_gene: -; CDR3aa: ASSQDGRVRGYT
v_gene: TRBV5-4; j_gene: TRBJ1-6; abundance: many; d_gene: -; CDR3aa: ASNEGVGSPLH
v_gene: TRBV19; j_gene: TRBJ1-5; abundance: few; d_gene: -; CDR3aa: ASRGSGGNQPQH
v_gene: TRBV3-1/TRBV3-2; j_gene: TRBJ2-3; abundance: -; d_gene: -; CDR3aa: ASSQESSVTDTQY